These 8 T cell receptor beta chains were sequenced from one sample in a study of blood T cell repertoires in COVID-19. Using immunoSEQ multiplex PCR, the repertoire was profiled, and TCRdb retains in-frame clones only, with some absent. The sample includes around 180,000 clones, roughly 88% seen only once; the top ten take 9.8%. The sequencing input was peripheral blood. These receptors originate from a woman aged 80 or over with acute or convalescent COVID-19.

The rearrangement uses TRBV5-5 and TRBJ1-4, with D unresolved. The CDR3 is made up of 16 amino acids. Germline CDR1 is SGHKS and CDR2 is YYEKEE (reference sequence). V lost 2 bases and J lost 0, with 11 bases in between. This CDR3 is CASSLAPTPTNEKLFF. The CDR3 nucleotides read TGTGCCAGCAGCTTAGCGCCCACCCCAACTAATGAAAAACTGTTTTTT.

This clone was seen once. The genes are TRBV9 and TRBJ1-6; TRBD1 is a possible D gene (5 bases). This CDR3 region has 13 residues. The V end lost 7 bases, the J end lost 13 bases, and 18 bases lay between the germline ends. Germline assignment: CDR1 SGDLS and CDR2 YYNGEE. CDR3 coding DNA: TGTGCCAGCGGGGGGGTGCGGGGATTTCCCCTCCACTTT. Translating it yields CASGGVRGFPLHF.

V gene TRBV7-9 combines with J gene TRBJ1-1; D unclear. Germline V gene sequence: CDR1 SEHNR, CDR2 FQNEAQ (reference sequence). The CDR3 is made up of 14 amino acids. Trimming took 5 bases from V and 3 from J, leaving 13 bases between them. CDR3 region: CASSRSTKDTEAFF. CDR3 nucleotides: TGTGCCAGCAGCCGTAGCACTAAGGACACTGAAGCTTTCTTT.

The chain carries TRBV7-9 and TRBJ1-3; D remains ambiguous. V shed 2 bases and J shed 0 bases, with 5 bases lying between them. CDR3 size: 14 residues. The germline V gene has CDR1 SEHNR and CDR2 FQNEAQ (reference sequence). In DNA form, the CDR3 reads TGTGCCAGCAGCTTATCTATCTCTGGAAACACCATATATTTT. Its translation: CASSLSISGNTIYF.

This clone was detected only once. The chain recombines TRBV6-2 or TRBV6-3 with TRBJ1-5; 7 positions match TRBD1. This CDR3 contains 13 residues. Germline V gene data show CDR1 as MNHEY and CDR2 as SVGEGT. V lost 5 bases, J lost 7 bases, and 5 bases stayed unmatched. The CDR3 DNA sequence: TGTGCCAGCAGTCGAGGGGGCCGGCAGCCCCAGCATTTT. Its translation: CASSRGGRQPQHF.

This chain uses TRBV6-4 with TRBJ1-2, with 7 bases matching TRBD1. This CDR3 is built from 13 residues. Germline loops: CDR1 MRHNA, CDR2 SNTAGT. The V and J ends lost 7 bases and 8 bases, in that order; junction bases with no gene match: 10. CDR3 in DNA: TGTGCCAGCAAAGGGGGCGCAACAAGCGGCTACACCTTC. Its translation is CASKGGATSGYTF.

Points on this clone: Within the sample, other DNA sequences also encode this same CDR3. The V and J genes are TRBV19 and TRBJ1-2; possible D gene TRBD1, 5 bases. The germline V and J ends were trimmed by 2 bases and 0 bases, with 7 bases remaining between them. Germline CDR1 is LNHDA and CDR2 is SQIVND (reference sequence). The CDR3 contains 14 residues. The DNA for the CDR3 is TGTGCCAGTAGTATAACAGGAACTAACTATGGCTACACCTTC. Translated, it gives CASSITGTNYGYTF.

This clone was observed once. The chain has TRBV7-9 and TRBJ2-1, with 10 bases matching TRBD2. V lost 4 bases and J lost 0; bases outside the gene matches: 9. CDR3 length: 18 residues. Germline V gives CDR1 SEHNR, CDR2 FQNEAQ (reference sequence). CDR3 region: CASSSTGLAESSYNEQFF. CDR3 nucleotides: TGTGCCAGCAGCTCCACTGGACTAGCGGAGAGCTCCTACAATGAGCAGTTCTTC.